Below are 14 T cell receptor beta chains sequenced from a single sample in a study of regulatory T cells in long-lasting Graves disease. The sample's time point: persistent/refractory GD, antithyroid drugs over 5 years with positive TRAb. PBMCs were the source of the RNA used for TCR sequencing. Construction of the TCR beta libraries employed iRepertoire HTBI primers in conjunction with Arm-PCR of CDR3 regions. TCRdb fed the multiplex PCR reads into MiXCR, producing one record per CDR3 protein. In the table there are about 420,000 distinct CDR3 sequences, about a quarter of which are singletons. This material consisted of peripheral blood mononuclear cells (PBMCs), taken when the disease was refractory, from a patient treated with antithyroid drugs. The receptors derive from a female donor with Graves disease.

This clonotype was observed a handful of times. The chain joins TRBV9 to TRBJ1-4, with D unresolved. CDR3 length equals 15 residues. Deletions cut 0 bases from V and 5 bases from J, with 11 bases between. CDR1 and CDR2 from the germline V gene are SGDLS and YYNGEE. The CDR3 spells CASSVGVHYNEKLFF. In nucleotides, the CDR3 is TGTGCCAGCAGCGTAGGTGTCCATTACAATGAAAAACTGTTTTTT.

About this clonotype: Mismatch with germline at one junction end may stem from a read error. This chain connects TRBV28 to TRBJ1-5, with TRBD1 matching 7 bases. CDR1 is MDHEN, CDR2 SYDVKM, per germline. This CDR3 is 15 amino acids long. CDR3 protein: CAGSVDRQGSQPQHF. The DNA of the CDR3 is TGTGCCGGCAGTGTAGACCGACAGGGAAGTCAGCCCCAGCACTTT.

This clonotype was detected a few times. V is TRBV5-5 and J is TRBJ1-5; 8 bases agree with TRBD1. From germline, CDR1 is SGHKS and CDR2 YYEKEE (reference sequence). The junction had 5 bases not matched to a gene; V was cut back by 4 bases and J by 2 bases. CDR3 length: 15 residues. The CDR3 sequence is CASSQDRGGNQPQHF. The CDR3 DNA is TGTGCCAGCAGCCAAGACAGGGGTGGCAATCAGCCCCAGCATTTT.

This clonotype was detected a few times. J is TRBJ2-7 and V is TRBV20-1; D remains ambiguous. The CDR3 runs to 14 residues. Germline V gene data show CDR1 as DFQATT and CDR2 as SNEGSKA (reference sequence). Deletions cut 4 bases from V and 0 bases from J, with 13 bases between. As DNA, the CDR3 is TGCAGTGCTAACGGACCCTGGGGCTCCTACGAGCAGTACTTC. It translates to CSANGPWGSYEQYF.

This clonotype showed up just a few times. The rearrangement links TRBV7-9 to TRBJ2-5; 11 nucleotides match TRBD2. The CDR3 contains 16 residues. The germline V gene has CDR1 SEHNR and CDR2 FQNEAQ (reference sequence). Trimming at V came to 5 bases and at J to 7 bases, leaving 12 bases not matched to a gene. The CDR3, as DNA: TGTGCCAGCAGCGAACCCTTAGCGGGAGGGCCAACGACCCAGTACTTC. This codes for CASSEPLAGGPTTQYF.

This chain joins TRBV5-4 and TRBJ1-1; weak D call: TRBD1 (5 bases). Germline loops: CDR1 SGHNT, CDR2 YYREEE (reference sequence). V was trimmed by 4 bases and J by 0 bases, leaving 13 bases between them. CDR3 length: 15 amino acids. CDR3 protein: CASSTTGRVNTEAFF. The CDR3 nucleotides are TGTGCCAGCAGCACTACGGGACGGGTGAACACTGAAGCTTTCTTT.

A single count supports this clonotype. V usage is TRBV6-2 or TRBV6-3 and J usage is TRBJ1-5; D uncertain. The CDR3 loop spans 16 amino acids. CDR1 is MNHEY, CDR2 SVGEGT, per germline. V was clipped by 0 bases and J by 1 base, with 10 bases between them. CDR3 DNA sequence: TGTGCCAGCAGTTACTCCGGGGAAATGAGCAATCAGCCCCAGCATTTT. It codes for CASSYSGEMSNQPQHF.

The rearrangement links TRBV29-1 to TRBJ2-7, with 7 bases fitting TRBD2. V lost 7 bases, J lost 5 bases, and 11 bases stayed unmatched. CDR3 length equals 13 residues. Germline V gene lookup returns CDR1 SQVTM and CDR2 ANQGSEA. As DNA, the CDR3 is TGCAGCGCCACAGCGGGGTCGGTCAACGAGCAGTACTTC. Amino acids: CSATAGSVNEQYF.

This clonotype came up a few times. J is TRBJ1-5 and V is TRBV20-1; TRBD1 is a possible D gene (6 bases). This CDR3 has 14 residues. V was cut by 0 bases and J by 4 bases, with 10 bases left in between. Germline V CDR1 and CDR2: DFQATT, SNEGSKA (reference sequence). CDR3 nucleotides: TGCAGTGCTAGAGATCTGACAGGAAATCAGCCCCAGCATTTT. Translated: CSARDLTGNQPQHF.

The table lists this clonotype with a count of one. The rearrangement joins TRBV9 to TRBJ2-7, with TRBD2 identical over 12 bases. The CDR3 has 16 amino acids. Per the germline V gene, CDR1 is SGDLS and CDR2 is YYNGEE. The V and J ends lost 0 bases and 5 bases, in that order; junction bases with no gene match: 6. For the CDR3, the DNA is TGTGCCAGCAGCGTAGGAACTAGCGGGAGGACCCACGAGCAGTACTTC. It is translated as CASSVGTSGRTHEQYF.

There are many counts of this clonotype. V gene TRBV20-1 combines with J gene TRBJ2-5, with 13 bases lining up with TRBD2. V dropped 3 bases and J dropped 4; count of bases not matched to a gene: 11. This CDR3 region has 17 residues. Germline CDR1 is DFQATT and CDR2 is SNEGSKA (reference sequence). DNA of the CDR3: TGCAGTGCTAGGAGACCAACGGGACTAGCGGGAAGAGAGACCCAGTACTTC. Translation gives CSARRPTGLAGRETQYF.

CDR3 DNA sequence: TGTGCCAGCAGCTTAGCCCCGGACAGTAGCTATGGCTACACCTTC. The encoded protein is CASSLAPDSSYGYTF. The rearrangement links TRBV7-2 to TRBJ1-2, with a weak D call TRBD1 (6 bases). V dropped 0 bases and J dropped 4 bases, with 12 bases sitting between them. CDR1 is SGHTA, CDR2 FQGNSA, per germline. This CDR3 spans 15 amino acids.

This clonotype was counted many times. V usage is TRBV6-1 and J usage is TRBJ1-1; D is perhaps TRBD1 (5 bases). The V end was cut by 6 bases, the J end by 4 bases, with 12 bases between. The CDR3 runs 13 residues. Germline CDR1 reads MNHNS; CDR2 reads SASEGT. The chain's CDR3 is CASRGGPSTEAFF. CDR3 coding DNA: TGTGCCAGCAGGGGGGGACCTAGCACTGAAGCTTTCTTT.

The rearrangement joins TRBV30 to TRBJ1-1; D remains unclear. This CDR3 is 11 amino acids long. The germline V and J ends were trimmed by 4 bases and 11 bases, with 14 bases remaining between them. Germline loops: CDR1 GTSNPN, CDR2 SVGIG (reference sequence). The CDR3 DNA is TGTGCCTGGATCGCGGGGAGCTACGCTTTCTTT. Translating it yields CAWIAGSYAFF.